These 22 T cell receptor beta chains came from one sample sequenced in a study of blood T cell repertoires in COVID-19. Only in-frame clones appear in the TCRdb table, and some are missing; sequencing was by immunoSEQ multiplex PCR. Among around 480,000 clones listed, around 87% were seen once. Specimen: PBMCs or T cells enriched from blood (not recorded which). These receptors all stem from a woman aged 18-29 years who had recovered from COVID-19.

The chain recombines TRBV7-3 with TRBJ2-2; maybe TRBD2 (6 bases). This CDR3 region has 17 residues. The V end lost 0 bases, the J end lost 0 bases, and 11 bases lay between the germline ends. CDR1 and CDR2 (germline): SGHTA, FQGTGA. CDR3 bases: TGTGCCAGCAGCTTAACGGCGGGGATAACGAACACCGGGGAGCTGTTTTTT. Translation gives CASSLTAGITNTGELFF.

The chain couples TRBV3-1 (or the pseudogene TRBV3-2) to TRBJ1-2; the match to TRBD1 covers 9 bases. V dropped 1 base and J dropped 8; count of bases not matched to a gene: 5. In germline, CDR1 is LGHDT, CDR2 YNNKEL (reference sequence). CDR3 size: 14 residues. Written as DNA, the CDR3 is TGTGCCAGCAGCCAAGGTACAGGGGGCAACGGCTACACCTTC. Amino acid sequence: CASSQGTGGNGYTF.

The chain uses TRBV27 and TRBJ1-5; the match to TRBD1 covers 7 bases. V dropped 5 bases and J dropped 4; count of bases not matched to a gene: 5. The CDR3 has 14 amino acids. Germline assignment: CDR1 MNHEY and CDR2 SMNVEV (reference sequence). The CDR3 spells CASSPGQSNQPQHF. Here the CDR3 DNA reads TGTGCCAGCAGTCCGGGACAGTCGAATCAGCCCCAGCATTTT.

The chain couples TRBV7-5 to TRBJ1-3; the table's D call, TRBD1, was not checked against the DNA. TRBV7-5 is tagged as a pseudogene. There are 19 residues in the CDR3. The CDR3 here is CARSADRRRLPISGNTIYF. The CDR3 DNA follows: TGTGCCAGAAGCGCGGACAGGCGACGTTTACCCATCTCTGGAAACACCATATATTTT.

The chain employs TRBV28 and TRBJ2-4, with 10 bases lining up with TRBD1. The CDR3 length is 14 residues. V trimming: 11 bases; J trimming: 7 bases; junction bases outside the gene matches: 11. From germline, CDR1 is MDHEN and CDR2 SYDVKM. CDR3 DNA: TGTGCCTGCCGCAATACGGGACAGGGGAACATTCAGTACTTC. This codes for CACRNTGQGNIQYF.

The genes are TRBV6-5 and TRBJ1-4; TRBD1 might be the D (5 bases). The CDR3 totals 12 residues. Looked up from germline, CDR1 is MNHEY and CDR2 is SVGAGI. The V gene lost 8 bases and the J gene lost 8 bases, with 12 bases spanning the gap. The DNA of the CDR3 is TGTGCCAGCGGGGGGATGAGGGAAAAACTGTTTTTT. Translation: CASGGMREKLFF.

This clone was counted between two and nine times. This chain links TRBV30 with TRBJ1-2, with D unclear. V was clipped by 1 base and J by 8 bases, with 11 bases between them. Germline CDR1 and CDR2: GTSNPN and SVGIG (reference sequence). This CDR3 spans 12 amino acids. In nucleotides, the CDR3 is TGTGCCTGGAGTGCCTCCCCGGGAGGCTACACCTTC. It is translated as CAWSASPGGYTF.

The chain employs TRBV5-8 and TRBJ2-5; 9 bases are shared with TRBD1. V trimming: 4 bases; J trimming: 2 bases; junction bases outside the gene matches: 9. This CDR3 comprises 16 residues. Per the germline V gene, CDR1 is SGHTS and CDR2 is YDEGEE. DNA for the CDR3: TGTGCCAGCAGCCCGACCCTGACAGGGGGTCAAGAGACCCAGTACTTC. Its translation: CASSPTLTGGQETQYF. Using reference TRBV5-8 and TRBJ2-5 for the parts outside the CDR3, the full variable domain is EAGVTQSPTHLIKTRGQQATLRCSPISGHTSVYWYQQALGLGLQFLLWYDEGEERNRGNFPPRFSGRQFPNYSSELNVNALELEDSALYLCASSPTLTGGQETQYFGPGTRLLVL.

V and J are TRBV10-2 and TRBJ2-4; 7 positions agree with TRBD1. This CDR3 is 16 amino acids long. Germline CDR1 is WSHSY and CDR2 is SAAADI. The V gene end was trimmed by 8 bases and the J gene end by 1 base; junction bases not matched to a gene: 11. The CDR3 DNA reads TGCGCCAGCCAGGGGGATGTTGCGGTGGCCAAAAACATTCAGTACTTC. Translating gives CASQGDVAVAKNIQYF.

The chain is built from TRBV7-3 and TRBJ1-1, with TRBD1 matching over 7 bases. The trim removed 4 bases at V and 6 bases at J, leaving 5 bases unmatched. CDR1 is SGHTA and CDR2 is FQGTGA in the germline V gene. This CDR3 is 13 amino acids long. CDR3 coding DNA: TGTGCCAGCAGCTCCCAGGGGGAGGCTGAAGCTTTCTTT. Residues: CASSSQGEAEAFF. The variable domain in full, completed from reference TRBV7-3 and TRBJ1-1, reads GAGVSQTPSNKVTEKGKYVELRCDPISGHTALYWYRQSLGQGPEFLIYFQGTGAADDSGLPNDRFFAVRPEGSVSTLKIQRTERGDSAVYLCASSSQGEAEAFFGQGTRLTVV.

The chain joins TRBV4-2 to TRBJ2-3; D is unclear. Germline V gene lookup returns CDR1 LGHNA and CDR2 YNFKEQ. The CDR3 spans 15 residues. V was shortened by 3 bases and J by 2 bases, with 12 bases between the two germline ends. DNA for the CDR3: TGTGCCAGCAGCCAGTCCAGGTCTAACACAGATACGCAGTATTTT. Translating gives CASSQSRSNTDTQYF.

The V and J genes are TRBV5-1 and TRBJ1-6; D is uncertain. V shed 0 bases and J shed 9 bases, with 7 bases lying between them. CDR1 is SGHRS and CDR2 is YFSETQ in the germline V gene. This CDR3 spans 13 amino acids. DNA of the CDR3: TGCGCCAGCAGCTTGGCCGGGATTTCACCCCTCCACTTT. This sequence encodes CASSLAGISPLHF.

CDR3 nucleotide sequence: TGTGCCAGCAGTACGGGGGGGCCCTACAATGAGCAGTTCTTC. Amino acids: CASSTGGPYNEQFF. This chain connects TRBV27 to TRBJ2-1; TRBD2 agrees at 8 bases. The germline gives CDR1 MNHEY, CDR2 SMNVEV (reference sequence). Trimming cost V 5 bases and J 2 bases; bases outside gene matches: 2. The CDR3 covers 14 residues.

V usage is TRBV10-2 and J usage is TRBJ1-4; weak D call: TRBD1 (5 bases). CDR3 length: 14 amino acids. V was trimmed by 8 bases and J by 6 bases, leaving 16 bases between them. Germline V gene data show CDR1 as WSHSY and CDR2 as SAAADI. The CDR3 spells CASWGGLDDEKLFF. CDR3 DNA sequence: TGCGCCAGCTGGGGGGGGTTGGACGATGAAAAACTGTTTTTT.

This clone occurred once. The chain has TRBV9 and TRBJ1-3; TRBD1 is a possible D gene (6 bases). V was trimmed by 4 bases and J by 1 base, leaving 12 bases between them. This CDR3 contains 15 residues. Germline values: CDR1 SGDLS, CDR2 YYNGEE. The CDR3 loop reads CASSTGQSSGNTIYF. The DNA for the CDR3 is TGTGCCAGCAGCACTGGACAGTCTTCTGGAAACACCATATATTTT.

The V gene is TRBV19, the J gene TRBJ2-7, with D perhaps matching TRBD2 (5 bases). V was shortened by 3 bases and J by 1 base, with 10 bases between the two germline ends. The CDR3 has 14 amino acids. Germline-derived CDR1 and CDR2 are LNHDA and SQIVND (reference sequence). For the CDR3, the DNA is TGTGCCAGTAGTATCCGTCCGGGGTCCTACGAGCAGTACTTC. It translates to CASSIRPGSYEQYF. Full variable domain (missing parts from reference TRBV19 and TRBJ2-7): DGGITQSPKYLFRKEGQNVTLSCEQNLNHDAMYWYRQDPGQGLRLIYYSQIVNDFQKGDIAEGYSVSREKKESFPLTVTSAQKNPTAFYLCASSIRPGSYEQYFGPGTRLTVT.

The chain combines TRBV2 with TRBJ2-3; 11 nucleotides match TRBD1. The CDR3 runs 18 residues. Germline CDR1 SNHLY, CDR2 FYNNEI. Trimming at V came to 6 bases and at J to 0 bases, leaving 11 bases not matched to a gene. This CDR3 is CASSGTGGGTTSTDTQYF. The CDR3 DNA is TGTGCCAGCAGCGGGACAGGGGGTGGTACCACGAGCACAGATACGCAGTATTTT.

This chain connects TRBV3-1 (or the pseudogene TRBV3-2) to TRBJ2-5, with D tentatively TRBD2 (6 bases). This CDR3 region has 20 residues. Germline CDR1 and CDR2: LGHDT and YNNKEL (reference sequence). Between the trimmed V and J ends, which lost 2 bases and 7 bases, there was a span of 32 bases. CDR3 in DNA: TGTGCCAGCAGCCAACCCACCTTCCGTTTTAGGGCACCTCCCGGGGGGACCCAGTACTTC. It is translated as CASSQPTFRFRAPPGGTQYF.

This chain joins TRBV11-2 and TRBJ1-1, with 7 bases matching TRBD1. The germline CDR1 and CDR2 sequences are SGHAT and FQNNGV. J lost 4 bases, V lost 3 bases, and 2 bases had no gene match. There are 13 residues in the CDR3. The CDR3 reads CASSFNRGTEAFF. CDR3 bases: TGTGCCAGCAGCTTTAACAGGGGCACTGAAGCTTTCTTT.

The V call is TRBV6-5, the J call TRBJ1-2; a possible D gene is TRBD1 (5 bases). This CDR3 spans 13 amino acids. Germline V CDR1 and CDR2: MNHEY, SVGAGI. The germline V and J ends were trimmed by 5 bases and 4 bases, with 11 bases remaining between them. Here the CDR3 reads CASSPGLIYGYTF. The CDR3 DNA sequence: TGTGCCAGCAGTCCGGGACTAATCTATGGCTACACCTTC.

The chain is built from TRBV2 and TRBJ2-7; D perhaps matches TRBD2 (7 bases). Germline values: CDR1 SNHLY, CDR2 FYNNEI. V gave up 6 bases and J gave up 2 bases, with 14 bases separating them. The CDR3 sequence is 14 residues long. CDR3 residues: CASRGGGLTYEQYF. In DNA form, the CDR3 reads TGTGCCAGCAGAGGGGGGGGACTCACCTACGAGCAGTACTTC.

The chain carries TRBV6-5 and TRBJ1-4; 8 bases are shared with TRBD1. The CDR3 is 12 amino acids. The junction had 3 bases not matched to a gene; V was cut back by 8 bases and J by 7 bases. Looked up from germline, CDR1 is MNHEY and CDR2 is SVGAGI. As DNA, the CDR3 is TGTGCCAGCGGCGACAGGGGTGAAAAACTGTTTTTT. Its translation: CASGDRGEKLFF.